Given below is one T cell receptor (beta chain) in context. Its antigen is not known. TCRdb's table, derived via immunoSEQ multiplex PCR, lists solely in-frame clones and lacks some. The sample holds tens of thousands of clones, roughly 85% seen once. This CDR3 is 14 amino acids long. The V gene's germline CDR1 is SGHTA and CDR2 FQGTGA. The V and J ends lost 4 bases and 4 bases, in that order; junction bases with no gene match: 4. These data belong to a study of OX40 agonist ivuxolimab in advanced cancers. Study-wide context: Patients took ivuxolimab, an agonistic anti-OX40 (CD134) antibody.

General observations from the study: Not determined was the antigen specificity of the expanded peripheral T cells.

The receptor comes from an adult with an advanced solid tumor such as melanoma, head and neck, liver or kidney cancer. The gene calls are TRBV7-3 and TRBJ1-2; 9 bases are a match to TRBD1. Sequenced material: CD4+ or CD8+ T cells sorted from blood, taken in a trial of the OX40 agonist ivuxolimab. The CDR3 protein is CASSSGQGSYGYTF. The CDR3 DNA reads as TGTGCCAGCAGCTCCGGACAGGGGTCCTATGGCTACACCTTC. The variable domain in full, with the rest retrieved from reference TRBV7-3 and TRBJ1-2, is GAGVSQTPSNKVTEKGKYVELRCDPISGHTALYWYRQSLGQGPEFLIYFQGTGAADDSGLPNDRFFAVRPEGSVSTLKIQRTERGDSAVYLCASSSGQGSYGYTFGSGTRLTVV.